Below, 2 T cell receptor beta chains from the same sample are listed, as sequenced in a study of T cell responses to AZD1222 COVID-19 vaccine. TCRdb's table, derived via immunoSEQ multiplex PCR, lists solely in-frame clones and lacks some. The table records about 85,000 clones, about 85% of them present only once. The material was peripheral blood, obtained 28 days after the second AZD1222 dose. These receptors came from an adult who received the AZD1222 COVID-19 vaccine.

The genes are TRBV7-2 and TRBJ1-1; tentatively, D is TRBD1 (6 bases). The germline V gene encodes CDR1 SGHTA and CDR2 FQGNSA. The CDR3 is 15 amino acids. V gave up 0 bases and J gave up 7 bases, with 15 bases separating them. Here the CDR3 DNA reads TGTGCCAGCAGCTTAGCGGGGGGGGCGACGGGTGAAGCTTTCTTT. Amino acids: CASSLAGGATGEAFF. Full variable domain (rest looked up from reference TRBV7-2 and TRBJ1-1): GAGVSQSPSNKVTEKGKDVELRCDPISGHTALYWYRQSLGQGLEFLIYFQGNSAPDKSGLPSDRFSAERTGGSVSTLTIQRTQQEDSAVYLCASSLAGGATGEAFFGQGTRLTVV.

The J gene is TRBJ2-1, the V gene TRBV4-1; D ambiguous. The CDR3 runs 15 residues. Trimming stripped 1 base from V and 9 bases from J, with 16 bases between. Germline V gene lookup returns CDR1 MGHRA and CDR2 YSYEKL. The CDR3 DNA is TGCGCCAGCAGCCAAGGGGCGGAGTTCTTCGGTGAGCAGTTCTTC. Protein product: CASSQGAEFFGEQFF.